The present entry profiles one T cell receptor (beta chain) with its context. This entry comes from a study of cytomegalovirus exposure and HLA in healthy donors. Germline V CDR1 and CDR2: MNHEY, SVGAGI. This CDR3 comprises 13 residues. The PCR contained 60 Vbeta and 13 Jbeta primers. Method: immunoSEQ multiplex PCR; TCRdb's copy keeps in-frame clones and lacks some. Of around 160,000 clones listed, around 80% were seen once; the top ten hold 4.9%. This clonotype was obtained from a male donor in good health and CMV-seronegative. Sequenced material: PBMCs. The gene calls are TRBV6-5 and TRBJ2-5; D unresolved. Matching the DNA end better, TRBJ2-7 makes the J call doubtful. The CDR3: CASSSSASYEQYF. The CDR3 nucleotides read TGTGCCAGCAGTAGCTCTGCGTCCTACGAGCAGTACTTC.